This paragraph covers one T cell receptor beta chain sequence. These data originate in a study of blood T cell repertoires in COVID-19. Study as a whole: COVID-19 samples from acute and convalescent phases originated in the United States, Italy and Spain. In each case, the material was cDNA or gDNA derived from T cells, B-cell-depleted T cells, or PBMCs.

Per germline, CDR1 SGHRS and CDR2 YFSETQ. V was trimmed by 2 bases and J by 4 bases, leaving 15 bases between them. This CDR3 comprises 16 residues. Original analysis: Amplification with reference gene primers provided the estimates of nucleated cell counts. Profiling relied on immunoSEQ multiplex PCR, and the TCRdb table lists in-frame clones only, not all of them. V, J and clone size reflect that table, while D and trimming were determined from the DNA. The table lists a few hundred thousand clones, roughly 85% of them singletons, with less than 4% in the top ten. The sequenced sample consisted of peripheral blood. This chain joins TRBV5-1 and TRBJ2-2; tentative D call: TRBD2 (6 bases). The receptor was derived from a woman aged 18-35 years with acute or convalescent COVID-19. CDR3 nucleotides: TGCGCCAGCAGCTTAATCTCGGAGGGGCCCACCGGGGAGCTGTTTTTT. This sequence encodes CASSLISEGPTGELFF.